These T cell receptor beta chains were read from a single sample in a study of a mutant IDH1 vaccine in newly diagnosed glioma. These TCRs are of unknown antigen specificity. Profiling relied on immunoSEQ multiplex PCR, and the TCRdb table lists in-frame clones only, not all of them. The repertoire holds tens of thousands of clones, about 80% seen once, with 5.9% in the top ten. The sequencing used PBMCs, collected from a glioma patient whose treatment included an IDH1 peptide vaccine. The receptors here all came from a middle-aged man with glioma. Both conserved end residues are part of each CDR3. Fields, in order: CDR3 length, D gene, J gene, clone size, V gene, CDR3 DNA, CDR3 protein. The D gene is left open where the match is weak. Clone size is not always given. Where it is, it says once, few, many or a class for expanded clones.

11,-,TRBJ1-2,-,TRBV5-6,TGTGCCAGCAGCTTGGAGGCTGGCTACACCTTC,CASSLEAGYTF
16,TRBD1,TRBJ1-2,-,TRBV6-6,TGTGCCAGCATCCGGTCCTACAGGGGGCAGGACTATGGCTACACCTTC,CASIRSYRGQDYGYTF
14,-,TRBJ2-7,-,TRBV19,TGTGCCAGTAGTATTTCGGGGTTTTGGTACGAGCAGTACTTC,CASSISGFWYEQYF
13,-,TRBJ2-5,once,TRBV27,TGTGCCATAGCTGTCGCCCTGGGGGAGACCCAGTACTTC,CAIAVALGETQYF
10,-,TRBJ2-3,-,TRBV2,TGTGCCAGCAGTGAAAGTACGCAGTATTTT,CASSESTQYF
16,TRBD2,TRBJ2-2,-,TRBV10-3,TGTGCCATCACCTCGACTAGCGGGGGCGACACCGGGGAGCTGTTTTTT,CAITSTSGGDTGELFF
16,TRBD2,TRBJ2-5,-,TRBV2,TGTGCCAGCAGTGACCCTCCGCGGGGGGGGATAGAGACCCAGTACTTC,CASSDPPRGGIETQYF
12,TRBD2,TRBJ2-7,-,TRBV25-1,TGTGCCAGCAGGGGGCTAGCGGGAGAGAGGTACTTC,CASRGLAGERYF
15,-,TRBJ1-1,few,TRBV5-4,TGTGCCATTGCTCCAAGGGGGGGGCCGAACACTGAAGCTTTCTTT,CAIAPRGGPNTEAFF
13,-,TRBJ2-1,few,TRBV6-4,TGTGCCAGCAGTGACCCATTAAATGGTGAGCAGTTCTTC,CASSDPLNGEQFF
12,-,TRBJ2-5,-,TRBV10-3,TGTGCCATCAGTGGCCAGGGAGAGACCCAGTACTTC,CAISGQGETQYF
14,-,TRBJ1-5,few,TRBV14,TGTGCCAGCAGCCTAGCGCGGGGGAATCAGCCCCAGCATTTT,CASSLARGNQPQHF
16,-,TRBJ1-2,-,TRBV14,TGTGCCAGCAGCCAAGATCAAAGGGGCCCTTACTATGGCTACACCTTC,CASSQDQRGPYYGYTF
13,-,TRBJ1-5,-,TRBV2,TGTGCCAGCAGGCAGGGCGGCGGGCAGCCCCAGCATTTT,CASRQGGGQPQHF
13,-,TRBJ1-5,-,TRBV28,TGTGCCAGCAACAAAGAGCAGTTAGAACCCCAGCATTTT,CASNKEQLEPQHF
12,-,TRBJ2-5,once,TRBV29-1,TGCGGGGGGGGCAGGGCTCAAGAGACCCAGTACTTC,CGGGRAQETQYF
14,-,TRBJ2-3,-,TRBV28,TGTGCCAGCAGTTTGCCCGGGACCACAGATACGCAGTATTTT,CASSLPGTTDTQYF
14,-,TRBJ2-1,-,TRBV5-6,TGTGCCAGCAGCTTGGAGGCCCTCCGGCATGAGCAGTTCTTC,CASSLEALRHEQFF
14,-,TRBJ2-3,-,TRBV2,TGTGCCAGCAGTGTCTGGGACCTAACAGATACGCAGTATTTT,CASSVWDLTDTQYF
13,-,TRBJ1-1,-,TRBV2,TGTGCGTCGGCTTGGGGTTCTAACACTGAAGCTTTCTTT,CASAWGSNTEAFF
17,TRBD2,TRBJ2-5,-,TRBV5-4,TGTGCCAGCAGCTTGCGCCTGACTAGCGGGGCCCAAGAGACCCAGTACTTC,CASSLRLTSGAQETQYF
16,-,TRBJ2-7,-,TRBV5-1,TGCGCCAGCAGCGGGGGAGTGACAGCAGCAGGAAACGAGCAGTACTTC,CASSGGVTAAGNEQYF
14,-,TRBJ1-1,once,TRBV5-1,TGCGCCAGCAGCTTGGCAGGGGAGGGGACTGAAGCTTTCTTT,CASSLAGEGTEAFF
15,TRBD1,TRBJ2-7,-,TRBV6-5,TGTGCCAGCAGACCACCCGGCCGGGACAGCAACGAGCAGTACTTC,CASRPPGRDSNEQYF
16,-,TRBJ2-1,once,TRBV25-1,TGTGCCAGCAGTGAACCTCGACTAGTAGCTTTGGATGAGCAGTTCTTC,CASSEPRLVALDEQFF
16,TRBD2,TRBJ2-2,-,TRBV7-9,TGTGCCAGCAGCCGACTAGCGGGAGTTAACACCGGGGAGCTGTTTTTT,CASSRLAGVNTGELFF
16,TRBD2,TRBJ2-7,once,TRBV7-6,TGTGCCAGCAGCTTAGCAGGCCGTAGCGGGAGATACGAGCAGTACTTC,CASSLAGRSGRYEQYF
15,-,TRBJ1-4,-,TRBV5-1,TGCGCCAGCAGCGCCACAGGGTTAACTAATGAAAAACTGTTTTTT,CASSATGLTNEKLFF
12,-,TRBJ1-6,-,TRBV6-5,TGTGCCAGCAGTTCCCCGGGAGCCTCCCTCCACTTT,CASSSPGASLHF
19,-,TRBJ1-2,-,TRBV19,TGTGCCAGTAGTTTCCAGGGAACCTCAACACCATACCTTAACTATGGCTACACCTTC,CASSFQGTSTPYLNYGYTF
15,-,TRBJ2-1,-,TRBV7-9,TGTGCCAGCACCCAGACAGTTATCTCCTACAATGAGCAGTTCTTC,CASTQTVISYNEQFF
14,-,TRBJ2-3,-,TRBV2,TGTGCCAGCAGTGAAACAGGGAGCACAGATACGCAGTATTTT,CASSETGSTDTQYF
12,-,TRBJ1-4,-,TRBV6-1,TGTGCCAGCAGTAAGGGCCCCGAAAAACTGTTTTTT,CASSKGPEKLFF
17,-,TRBJ1-3,-,TRBV19,TGTGCCAGTAGTATCGGCGGGGGCCAATTCTCTGGAAACACCATATATTTT,CASSIGGGQFSGNTIYF
16,-,TRBJ1-1,-,TRBV2,TGTGCCAGCAGTGAAGGGGGTTGGGGGGCTGGCACTGAAGCTTTCTTT,CASSEGGWGAGTEAFF
14,-,TRBJ2-7,-,TRBV5-1,TGCGCCAGCAGGACCGGGACTGGACCCTACGAGCAGTACTTC,CASRTGTGPYEQYF
15,-,TRBJ1-5,-,TRBV5-4,TGTGCCAGCAGCTTGTGGGGGCGTTCGAGTCAGCCCCAGCATTTT,CASSLWGRSSQPQHF
14,-,TRBJ2-1,many,TRBV5-1,TGCGCCAGCACTTTGGGTGGTGGCTACAATGAGCAGTTCTTC,CASTLGGGYNEQFF
15,-,TRBJ1-1,-,TRBV4-3,TGCGCCAGCAGCCAAGGTCCGACTGGGAACACTGAAGCTTTCTTT,CASSQGPTGNTEAFF
15,-,TRBJ2-1,-,TRBV5-1,TGCGCCAGCAGCTTGCGCCCGACCCTCACCAATGAGCAGTTCTTC,CASSLRPTLTNEQFF
16,TRBD2,TRBJ2-1,few,TRBV28,TGTGCCAGCAGCCTGGGGAGCGGGAATAGCCACAATGAGCAGTTCTTC,CASSLGSGNSHNEQFF
15,TRBD1,TRBJ2-6,-,TRBV9,TGTGCCAGCAGCCTCAGGGGGCCTGGGGCCAACGTCCTGACTTTC,CASSLRGPGANVLTF
15,TRBD1,TRBJ2-5,-,TRBV7-7,TGTGCTAGCAGCCCCCGACAGGGTCAGCAAGAGACCCAGTACTTC,CASSPRQGQQETQYF
12,TRBD1,TRBJ2-1,-,TRBV15,TGTGCCACCAGCACCATGACAGGGGGCGAGTTCTTC,CATSTMTGGEFF
11,-,TRBJ2-1,-,TRBV2,TGTGCCAGCAATTTGAGAGATGAGCAGTTCTTC,CASNLRDEQFF
14,TRBD1,TRBJ1-1,-,TRBV7-9,TGTGCCAGCAGCTTAGGGACAGGGGATGCGAAAGCTTTCTTT,CASSLGTGDAKAFF
14,-,TRBJ1-3,-,TRBV5-6,TGTGCCAGCAGCCCGACCATCTCTGGAAACACCATATATTTT,CASSPTISGNTIYF
20,-,TRBJ2-3,medium-sized,TRBV15,TGTGCCACCAGCGCTAGGGGGACCCCCCTTGGCCGGAGCAGCACAGATACGCAGTATTTT,CATSARGTPLGRSSTDTQYF
13,TRBD1,TRBJ1-2,-,TRBV10-3,TGTGCCATCACTAAGGGACAGGGGATGGACCACACCTTC,CAITKGQGMDHTF
12,-,TRBJ1-2,-,TRBV19,TGTGCCAGTAGTTCAGGGAACTCTGGCTACACCTTC,CASSSGNSGYTF
15,TRBD1,TRBJ2-3,-,TRBV5-5,TGTGCCAGCAGCCAAGAGACAGGGATCACAGATACGCAGTATTTT,CASSQETGITDTQYF
12,-,TRBJ1-2,-,TRBV2,TGTGCCAGCAGCATTAAAAACTATGGCTACACCTTC,CASSIKNYGYTF